The next 4 T cell receptor beta chains were all read from a single sample in a study of shared T cell receptors in the human thymus. The table came from immunoSEQ multiplex PCR; TCRdb's copy has only in-frame clones and leaves some out. Of some 760,000 clones listed, 70% to 90% are singletons. The data were also submitted as part of a second study, on human thymus T cells.

Sequenced input: thymocytes. These receptors were taken from a girl under three years old with a congenital heart defect.

This clone was seen just once. J is TRBJ1-2 and V is TRBV2; maybe TRBD1 (6 bases). The V gene lost 3 bases and the J gene lost 7 bases, with 12 bases spanning the gap. Germline V CDR1 and CDR2: SNHLY, FYNNEI. CDR3 length: 13 amino acids. CDR3 sequence: CASSDRDKVGYTF. CDR3 nucleotides: TGTGCCAGCAGTGACCGGGACAAAGTTGGCTACACCTTC.

This rearrangement joins TRBV5-1 to TRBJ1-4, with 10 bases identical to TRBD1. Germline CDR1 is SGHRS and CDR2 is YFSETQ. V was clipped by 1 base and J by 3 bases; unmatched bases: 9. There are 18 residues in the CDR3. DNA of the CDR3: TGCGCCAGCAGCTTGACGGGACAGGGGCAGGGATCTAATGAAAAACTGTTTTTT. This translates into CASSLTGQGQGSNEKLFF.

This chain connects TRBV7-6 to TRBJ1-1; D remains unclear. This CDR3 has 16 residues. V was trimmed by 5 bases and J by 6 bases, leaving 22 bases between them. Germline CDR1 SGHVS, CDR2 FNYEAQ. The CDR3 sequence is CASSPHYLTSAAEAFF. The DNA for the CDR3 is TGTGCCAGCAGCCCCCATTACCTCACAAGTGCGGCTGAAGCTTTCTTT. The variable domain in full, completed from reference TRBV7-6 and TRBJ1-1, reads GAGVSQSPRYKVTKRGQDVALRCDPISGHVSLYWYRQALGQGPEFLTYFNYEAQQDKSGLPNDRFSAERPEGSISTLTIQRTEQRDSAMYRCASSPHYLTSAAEAFFGQGTRLTVV.

The CDR3 spells CATSLGGPGSYNEQFF. CDR3 in DNA: TGTGCCACCTCATTGGGGGGGCCCGGCTCCTACAATGAGCAGTTCTTC. The chain has TRBV27 and TRBJ2-1; perhaps TRBD2 as D (7 bases). The germline V and J ends were trimmed by 10 bases and 0 bases, with 19 bases remaining between them. The CDR3 loop spans 16 amino acids. Germline V gene lookup returns CDR1 MNHEY and CDR2 SMNVEV (reference sequence).